Detailed here is one T cell receptor beta chain. Antigen: not known. A much bigger clone sits one base away, suggesting this may be a read error. TCRdb re-derived calls from the reads in MiXCR, one entry per CDR3 protein. In the table there are about 530,000 distinct CDR3 sequences, around a quarter of which are singletons. This entry is derived from a study of T cell repertoires in cytomegalovirus infection. Across the whole study: CMV infection and matching HLA type were both indicated by public TCR beta signatures.

Study observations and caveats: The response measured ex vivo was dominated by TCR beta clonotypes (HLA-C-restricted and CMV-specific). Based on cumulative public TCR beta family frequency, carriers of CMV plus the relevant HLA were identified.

The CDR3 has 14 residues. V gave up 8 bases and J gave up 1 base, with 14 bases separating them. V usage is TRBV12-3 or TRBV12-4 and J usage is TRBJ1-1, with a weak D call TRBD1 (5 bases). Sequenced material: PBMCs. This receptor was obtained from a human donor in good health (CMV status not recorded). Some clones in this sample may be carry-over from other donors' samples. CDR3 coding DNA: TGTGCCAGCGGTTCATACAGGAGGAACACTGAAGCTTTCTTT. Translation: CASGSYRRNTEAFF.